This TCR beta chain was observed in a study of Tregs in tolerant kidney transplant recipients. Study-wide results and limits: No direct test of biological reproducibility was done here. Activated donor B cell expansion appeared to reveal the most relevant donor-specific TCRbeta repertoire. The small number of patients limits these findings pending further validation.

Sequencing used immunoSEQ multiplex PCR; TCRdb keeps in-frame clones, though not all of them. This table holds 85,000 to 90,000 clones, about 92% found once. This CDR3 spans 15 amino acids. Looked up from germline, CDR1 is SGHVS and CDR2 is FNYEAQ. V was clipped by 3 bases and J by 7 bases; unmatched bases: 10. Thawed PBMCs were FACS-sorted into unstimulated CD4+CD25+CD127- regulatory T cells, CD4+CD25- non-regulatory cells, CD4 and CD8 cells. As regards this clone: What it recognizes is unknown.

V is TRBV7-6 and J is TRBJ1-2; 8 positions match TRBD1. Sequencing was performed on CD8+ T cells from blood. This receptor was taken from a human donor in good health. The CDR3 DNA reads TGTGCCAGCAGCTTTTCAGGGGGCCTGTCCGGTGGCTACACCTTC. This sequence encodes CASSFSGGLSGGYTF.